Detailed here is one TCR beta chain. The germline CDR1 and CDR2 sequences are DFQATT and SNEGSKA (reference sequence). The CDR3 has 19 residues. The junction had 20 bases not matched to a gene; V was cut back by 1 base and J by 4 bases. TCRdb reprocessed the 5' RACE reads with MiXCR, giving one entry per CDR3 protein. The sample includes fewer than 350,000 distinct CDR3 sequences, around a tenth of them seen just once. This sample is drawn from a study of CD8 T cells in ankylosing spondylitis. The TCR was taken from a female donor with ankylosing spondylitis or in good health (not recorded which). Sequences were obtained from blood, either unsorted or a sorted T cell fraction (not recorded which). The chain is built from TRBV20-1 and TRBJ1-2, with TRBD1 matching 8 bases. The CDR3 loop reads CSARASKGQAQGPSYGYTF. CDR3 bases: TGCAGTGCTAGAGCATCTAAGGGACAGGCCCAGGGGCCCTCCTATGGCTACACCTTC.